Sequencing of this T cell receptor (beta chain) was carried out in a study of graft-versus-host responses after intestinal transplantation. Sequencing was performed with immunoSEQ multiplex PCR; in TCRdb, only in-frame clones are kept and a portion is missing. This table holds around 37,000 clones, around 86% found once. Germline V gene data show CDR1 as SGHTA and CDR2 as FQGTGA. The CDR3 is 16 amino acids. V was clipped by 2 bases and J by 7 bases; unmatched bases: 6. The clonotype originates from a human patient who received an intestinal transplant, so some T cells may come from the graft donor. The chain is built from TRBV7-3 and TRBJ2-1, with 12 bases aligning to TRBD2. The sample in question was PBMCs, obtained about 38 months after transplant. The CDR3 loop is CASSLGLAGGNNEQFF. CDR3 DNA sequence: TGTGCCAGCAGCTTAGGGCTAGCGGGAGGGAATAATGAGCAGTTCTTC.